This T cell receptor (beta chain) derives from a study of blood T cell repertoires in COVID-19. Looking at the study overall: The United States, Italy and Spain provided the acute and convalescent COVID-19 samples. PBMCs, B-cell-depleted T cells, or T cells were the source of the cDNA or gDNA that made up the material.

This CDR3 comprises 19 residues. Germline CDR1 and CDR2: LNHDA and SQIVND (reference sequence). The V and J ends lost 5 bases and 1 base, in that order; junction bases with no gene match: 18. As originally analysed: Nucleated cell number was recorded as an estimate derived from reference gene primer amplification. Data came from immunoSEQ multiplex PCR; TCRdb stores just in-frame clones and leaves some out. V, J and clone size reflect that table, while D and trimming were determined from the DNA. The sample contains under 130,000 clones, around 74% of which appear only once. This TCR derives from a woman in her 70s with acute or convalescent COVID-19. The V gene is TRBV19, the J gene TRBJ1-1; TRBD1 agrees at 8 bases. The specimen was peripheral blood. In DNA form, the CDR3 reads TGTGCCAGTAGTCCGAGGACAGGGAACGTTTATGGAGGGAACACTGAAGCTTTCTTT. Its protein is CASSPRTGNVYGGNTEAFF. Full variable domain (missing parts from reference TRBV19 and TRBJ1-1): DGGITQSPKYLFRKEGQNVTLSCEQNLNHDAMYWYRQDPGQGLRLIYYSQIVNDFQKGDIAEGYSVSREKKESFPLTVTSAQKNPTAFYLCASSPRTGNVYGGNTEAFFGQGTRLTVV.